This T cell receptor beta chain was observed in a study of CD8 T cells in Susac syndrome. The CDR3 spans 13 residues. Trimming took 2 bases from V and 4 from J, leaving 8 bases between them. Per the germline V gene, CDR1 is SNHLY and CDR2 is FYNNEI. An input of about 0.45 to 1 ug of RNA was subjected to reverse transcription using random hexamers. TCRdb processed the immunoSEQ multiplex PCR reads anew with MiXCR; each CDR3 protein has one entry. The repertoire holds over 300,000 distinct CDR3 sequences, with just over 90% as singletons. Sequenced: CD4+ T cells from PBMCs. The clonotype was recovered from a human donor with multiple sclerosis. The chain couples TRBV2 to TRBJ1-2; D might be TRBD1 (5 bases). The CDR3 spells CASSELGVYGYTF. The CDR3 bases are TGTGCCAGCAGTGAATTGGGGGTCTATGGCTACACCTTC.